This passage covers 16 T cell receptor beta chains from one sample sequenced in a study of Graves' ophthalmopathy and Graves' hyperthyroidism. Amplified material comprised TCR beta CDR3 regions derived from RNA transcripts. First-round RT-PCR used HTBI primers; second-round multiplex PCR followed. Each CDR3 protein gets one entry after TCRdb re-called the multiplex PCR reads with MiXCR. The data hold 500,000 to 700,000 distinct CDR3 sequences, with about 35% observed a single time. What was sequenced was peripheral blood or thyroid tissue (not recorded which). The receptors stem from an adult man with Graves' hyperthyroidism.

This clonotype was observed at least ten times. The V call is TRBV20-1, the J call TRBJ1-5; TRBD1 is a possible D gene (6 bases). Germline loops: CDR1 DFQATT, CDR2 SNEGSKA (reference sequence). Trimming removed 0 bases from V and 0 bases from J, with 15 bases in between. The CDR3 spans 17 residues. CDR3 in amino acids: CSARDWAGVGSNQPQHF. CDR3 DNA: TGCAGTGCTAGAGATTGGGCAGGGGTGGGTAGCAATCAGCCCCAGCATTTT.

This clonotype was picked up many times. V is TRBV12-3 or TRBV12-4 and J is TRBJ2-2, with 9 bases lining up with TRBD2. The junction had 4 bases not matched to a gene; V was cut back by 3 bases and J by 5 bases. The length of the CDR3 is 15 residues. The CDR3 loop reads CASSLLAGLTGELFF. In DNA, the CDR3 is TGTGCCAGCAGTTTGCTAGCGGGGCTTACCGGGGAGCTGTTTTTT.

This sequence joins TRBV20-1 and TRBJ2-7; the match to TRBD1 covers 9 bases. The end of the DNA aligns better with TRBJ2-1, so the J call may be wrong. CDR1 and CDR2 (germline): DFQATT, SNEGSKA (reference sequence). CDR3 size: 14 residues. The CDR3 loop reads CSVLGDRDYNEQFF. The CDR3 DNA reads TGCAGTGTCCTTGGGGACAGGGACTACAATGAGCAGTTCTTC.

This chain joins TRBV19 and TRBJ2-5, with D tentatively TRBD1 (8 bases). The CDR3 has 15 amino acids. Germline V CDR1 and CDR2: LNHDA, SQIVND (reference sequence). V lost 3 bases to trimming and J lost 5 bases, with 16 bases between them. CDR3 loop: CASSISDREGETQYF. CDR3 bases: TGTGCCAGTAGTATCTCGGACAGGGAGGGTGAGACCCAGTACTTC.

This clonotype was seen ten or more times. This chain connects TRBV29-1 to TRBJ1-1; 8 bases match TRBD1. V dropped 2 bases and J dropped 3; count of bases not matched to a gene: 11. Germline CDR1 and CDR2: SQVTM and ANQGSEA. There are 16 residues in the CDR3. CDR3 bases: TGCAGCGTTGAAATTTATTGGCAGGGGGCTTACACTGAAGCTTTCTTT. It codes for CSVEIYWQGAYTEAFF.

In its sample, this clonotype was seen once. V and J are TRBV9 and TRBJ2-1; no definite D call. The CDR3 spans 12 residues. V lost 0 bases to trimming and J lost 9 bases, with 7 bases between them. The V gene's germline CDR1 is SGDLS and CDR2 YYNGEE. As DNA, the CDR3 is TGTGCCAGCAGCGTAGTAGGTGGTGAGCAGTTCTTC. This gives the protein CASSVVGGEQFF.

This clonotype appeared many times. J is TRBJ2-7 and V is TRBV7-2, with a tentative D call TRBD1 (5 bases). The germline gives CDR1 SGHTA, CDR2 FQGNSA. V gave up 5 bases and J gave up 3 bases, with 14 bases separating them. CDR3 length: 14 amino acids. CDR3 in DNA: TGTGCCAGCAGCCCCCCGGACACCCTCTACGAGCAGTACTTC. Its protein is CASSPPDTLYEQYF.

This clonotype appeared many times. The chain uses TRBV3-1 and TRBJ1-2; the D is unclear. The CDR3 runs 13 residues. Germline V gene lookup returns CDR1 LGHDT and CDR2 YNNKEL (reference sequence). V was cut by 3 bases and J by 8 bases, with 13 bases left in between. The CDR3 DNA sequence: TGTGCCAGCAGCCATGAGGGAACCCACGGCTACACCTTC. This gives the protein CASSHEGTHGYTF.

This chain uses TRBV7-2 with TRBJ2-3, with TRBD2 matching 7 bases. With 5 bases clipped from V and 1 base from J, the junction kept 9 bases outside the gene matches. Germline CDR1 and CDR2: SGHTA and FQGNSA. The CDR3 is made up of 16 amino acids. The CDR3 reads CASSLHGGGGTDTQYF. CDR3 in DNA: TGTGCCAGCAGCCTTCATGGGGGAGGGGGCACAGATACGCAGTATTTT. Looking up the rest from reference TRBV7-2 and TRBJ2-3 gives the full variable domain: GAGVSQSPSNKVTEKGKDVELRCDPISGHTALYWYRQSLGQGLEFLIYFQGNSAPDKSGLPSDRFSAERTGGSVSTLTIQRTQQEDSAVYLCASSLHGGGGTDTQYFGPGTRLTVL.

This clonotype occurred many times. The J gene is TRBJ2-2, the V gene TRBV14, with a tentative D call TRBD1 (5 bases). Trimming took 1 base from V and 11 from J, leaving 17 bases between them. Germline loops: CDR1 SGHDN, CDR2 FVKESK. CDR3 size: 15 residues. The CDR3 DNA follows: TGTGCCAGCAGCCAAGTGGTGGGGCCGAACGGCGAGCTGTTTTTT. Protein product: CASSQVVGPNGELFF. Drawing the rest from reference TRBV14 and TRBJ2-2, the complete variable domain is EAGVTQFPSHSVIEKGQTVTLRCDPISGHDNLYWYRRVMGKEIKFLLHFVKESKQDESGMPNNRFLAERTGGTYSTLKVQPAELEDSGVYFCASSQVVGPNGELFFGEGSRLTVL.

This clonotype was seen just once. The chain is built from TRBV29-1 and TRBJ1-4; D possibly corresponds to TRBD1 (5 bases). Germline-derived CDR1 and CDR2 are SQVTM and ANQGSEA. Trimming took off 6 bases at V and 8 bases at J, with 13 bases between the two ends. The CDR3 extends over 12 amino acids. This CDR3 reads CSVGTSGEKLFF. DNA for the CDR3: TGCAGCGTGGGGACTAGCGGAGAAAAACTGTTTTTT.

Concerning this clonotype itself: The junction differs from germline at one of its ends, possibly a read error. The chain is built from TRBV24-1 and TRBJ2-6; D may be TRBD1 (5 bases). This CDR3 spans 17 amino acids. Germline V lookup: CDR1 KGHDR, CDR2 SFDVKD. The CDR3 DNA reads as TGTGCCAGCAGTTTATTGGGTCACCTCTCTGGGGCCAACGTCCCGACTTTC. Its protein product is CASSLLGHLSGANVPTF.

Many counts were recorded for this clonotype. The chain combines TRBV7-9 with TRBJ2-7, with TRBD1 matching over 8 bases. The V and J ends lost 3 bases and 5 bases, in that order; junction bases with no gene match: 9. The germline V gene has CDR1 SEHNR and CDR2 FQNEAQ (reference sequence). CDR3 length equals 15 residues. CDR3 loop: CASSFQQGASDEQYF. CDR3 DNA sequence: TGTGCCAGCAGCTTTCAGCAGGGGGCTTCGGACGAGCAGTACTTC.

In DNA form, the CDR3 reads TGTGCCAGCAGTCGCCAGCCCCAGGTTACAGATACGCAGTATTTT. Translating it yields CASSRQPQVTDTQYF. The V gene is TRBV6-1, the J gene TRBJ2-3; D uncertain. Deletions cut 5 bases from V and 3 bases from J, with 15 bases between. CDR1 and CDR2 from the germline V gene are MNHNS and SASEGT. The CDR3 is 15 amino acids.

This clonotype was observed many times. CDR3 bases: TGTGCCAGCAGCCTCACAGGGGAGGGACGAGAGACCCAGTACTTC. This codes for CASSLTGEGRETQYF. The chain carries TRBV11-2 and TRBJ2-5; D tentatively reads TRBD1 or TRBD2 (7 bases each). The length of the CDR3 is 15 residues. Germline CDR1 reads SGHAT; CDR2 reads FQNNGV. V shed 5 bases and J shed 4 bases, with 17 bases lying between them.

This clonotype was counted ten times or more. The rearrangement joins TRBV6-5 to TRBJ2-5; 8 bases fit TRBD1. Germline trimming cut 6 bases from V and 9 bases from J; bases unmatched to any gene: 9. Germline assignment: CDR1 MNHEY and CDR2 SVGAGI. The CDR3 length is 13 residues. The CDR3 DNA reads TGTGCCAGCAGCTCCGGGACAGGTACGGCCCAGTACTTC. Translated: CASSSGTGTAQYF.